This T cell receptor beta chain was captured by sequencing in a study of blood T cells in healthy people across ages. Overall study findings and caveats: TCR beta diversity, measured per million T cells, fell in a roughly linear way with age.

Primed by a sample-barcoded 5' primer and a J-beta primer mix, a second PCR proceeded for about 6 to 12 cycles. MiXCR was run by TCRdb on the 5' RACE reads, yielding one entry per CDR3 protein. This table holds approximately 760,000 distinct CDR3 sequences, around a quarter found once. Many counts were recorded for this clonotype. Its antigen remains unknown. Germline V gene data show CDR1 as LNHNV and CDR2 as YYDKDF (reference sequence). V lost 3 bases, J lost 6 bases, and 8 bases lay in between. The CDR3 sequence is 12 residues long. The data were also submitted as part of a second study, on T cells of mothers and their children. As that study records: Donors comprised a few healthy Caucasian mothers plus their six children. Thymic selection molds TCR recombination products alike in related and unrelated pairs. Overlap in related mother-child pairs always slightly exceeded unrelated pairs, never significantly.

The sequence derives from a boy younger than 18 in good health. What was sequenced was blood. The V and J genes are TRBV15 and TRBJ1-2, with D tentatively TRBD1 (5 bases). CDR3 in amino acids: CATSSMGHGYTF. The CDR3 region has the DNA TGTGCCACCAGCAGCATGGGGCATGGCTACACCTTC.